The 12 T cell receptor beta chains below were found in one sample sequenced in a study of blood T cell repertoires in COVID-19. The method was immunoSEQ multiplex PCR; TCRdb's version includes in-frame clones alone and lacks a portion of them. The sample gives 52,000 or so clones, roughly 80% of which show up once; around a sixth is in the top ten. Sequencing was done on a sample of peripheral blood. The receptor source for this set is a man in his 70s with active COVID-19.

The chain recombines TRBV3-1 (or the pseudogene TRBV3-2) with TRBJ2-7, with D possibly matching TRBD1 (5 bases). V was trimmed by 1 base and J by 0 bases, leaving 10 bases between them. CDR3 length: 15 residues. The germline gives CDR1 LGHDT, CDR2 YNNKEL (reference sequence). CDR3 protein: CASSQAPRDSYEQYF. Written as DNA, the CDR3 is TGTGCCAGCAGCCAAGCCCCCAGGGACTCCTACGAGCAGTACTTC.

The chain uses TRBV4-3 and TRBJ2-6; D is possibly TRBD1 (6 bases). The CDR3 length is 17 residues. Trimming removed 0 bases from V and 3 bases from J, with 12 bases in between. In germline, CDR1 is LGHNA, CDR2 YSLEER. The CDR3 coding sequence is TGCGCCAGCAGCCAAGATTTCGACAGGCGTGGGGCCAACGTCCTGACTTTC. Its translation: CASSQDFDRRGANVLTF.

This clone was detected a few times. V gene TRBV19 combines with J gene TRBJ1-3, with D possibly being TRBD1 (5 bases). This CDR3 has 16 residues. CDR1 and CDR2 (germline): LNHDA, SQIVND (reference sequence). Trimming took 4 bases from V and 0 from J, leaving 13 bases between them. The CDR3 DNA sequence: TGTGCCAGTAGTAACGAGGGGAGGGTCTCTGGAAACACCATATATTTT. This codes for CASSNEGRVSGNTIYF. Full variable domain (rest looked up from reference TRBV19 and TRBJ1-3): DGGITQSPKYLFRKEGQNVTLSCEQNLNHDAMYWYRQDPGQGLRLIYYSQIVNDFQKGDIAEGYSVSREKKESFPLTVTSAQKNPTAFYLCASSNEGRVSGNTIYFGEGSWLTVV.

The rearrangement links TRBV19 to TRBJ1-1; weak D call: TRBD1 (5 bases). Germline values: CDR1 LNHDA, CDR2 SQIVND (reference sequence). V lost 8 bases to trimming and J lost 1 base, with 20 bases between them. The CDR3 loop spans 16 amino acids. The DNA for the CDR3 is TGTGCCAGTTCTGATGGGATACGGGGGGGGAACACTGAAGCTTTCTTT. Translating gives CASSDGIRGGNTEAFF.

The rearrangement joins TRBV3-1 (or the pseudogene TRBV3-2) to TRBJ2-5, with TRBD1 matching over 10 bases. Germline lookup yields CDR1 LGHDT and CDR2 YNNKEL (reference sequence). J was trimmed by 2 bases and V by 3 bases; bases with no gene match: 3. CDR3 length: 15 amino acids. The CDR3 nucleotides are TGTGCCAGCAGCCACCGGACAGGGGGGCAAGAGACCCAGTACTTC. Translating it yields CASSHRTGGQETQYF.

The rearrangement uses TRBV2 and TRBJ1-5; TRBD1 matches 9 bases. The ends lost 5 bases at V and 4 bases at J; junction bases unmatched: 3. There are 14 residues in the CDR3. The germline V gene encodes CDR1 SNHLY and CDR2 FYNNEI. The CDR3 coding sequence is TGTGCCAGCAGTCTTGGACAGGGGAATCAGCCCCAGCATTTT. This translates into CASSLGQGNQPQHF. Supplemented by reference TRBV2 and TRBJ1-5, the full variable domain reads EPEVTQTPSHQVTQMGQEVILRCVPISNHLYFYWYRQILGQKVEFLVSFYNNEISEKSEIFDDQFSVERPDGSNFTLKIRSTKLEDSAMYFCASSLGQGNQPQHFGDGTRLSIL.

This chain uses TRBV4-1 with TRBJ2-3, with TRBD2 matching 7 bases. The trim removed 4 bases at V and 2 bases at J, leaving 12 bases unmatched. This CDR3 is built from 17 residues. The germline CDR1 and CDR2 sequences are MGHRA and YSYEKL. For the CDR3, the DNA is TGCGCCAGCAGCCCACTTTGGAGCGCGGGAGTCACAGATACGCAGTATTTT. It yields the protein CASSPLWSAGVTDTQYF.

This chain links TRBV7-2 with TRBJ2-3; D is unresolved. V lost 1 base and J lost 3, with 5 bases in between. The CDR3 is made up of 13 amino acids. CDR1 and CDR2 from the germline V gene are SGHTA and FQGNSA. For the CDR3, the DNA is TGTGCCAGCAGCTTAGTTTATACAGATACGCAGTATTTT. As protein: CASSLVYTDTQYF.

The CDR3 loop is CASSLGRGETQYF. In DNA form, the CDR3 reads TGTGCCAGCAGTTTAGGAAGGGGGGAGACCCAGTACTTC. J is TRBJ2-5 and V is TRBV28, with a possible D match to TRBD1 (6 bases). The V end lost 2 bases, the J end lost 5 bases, and 9 bases lay between the germline ends. This CDR3 has 13 residues. Germline CDR1 reads MDHEN; CDR2 reads SYDVKM.

The chain links TRBV19 to TRBJ2-1; 14 nucleotides align to TRBD2. The germline V gene has CDR1 LNHDA and CDR2 SQIVND (reference sequence). The J segment lost 0 bases and the V segment lost 5 bases, leaving 3 bases of the junction unmatched. The CDR3 consists of 17 residues. In DNA form, the CDR3 reads TGTGCCAGTAGTGCCGGGACTAGCGGGAGCTCCTACAATGAGCAGTTCTTC. It is translated as CASSAGTSGSSYNEQFF. Filled out from reference TRBV19 and TRBJ2-1, the complete variable domain reads DGGITQSPKYLFRKEGQNVTLSCEQNLNHDAMYWYRQDPGQGLRLIYYSQIVNDFQKGDIAEGYSVSREKKESFPLTVTSAQKNPTAFYLCASSAGTSGSSYNEQFFGPGTRLTVL.

The chain has TRBV10-3 and TRBJ2-7; 11 bases line up with TRBD2. V trimming: 10 bases; J trimming: 6 bases; junction bases outside the gene matches: 11. The CDR3 is made up of 14 amino acids. Germline-derived CDR1 and CDR2 are ENHRY and SYGVKD. CDR3 protein: CANSGRAPTGEQYF. The CDR3 DNA sequence: TGTGCCAATAGCGGGAGGGCCCCTACGGGCGAGCAGTACTTC.

The chain employs TRBV2 and TRBJ2-7, with D possibly being TRBD1 (5 bases). This CDR3 spans 13 amino acids. The V end lost 4 bases, the J end lost 2 bases, and 9 bases lay between the germline ends. Looked up from germline, CDR1 is SNHLY and CDR2 is FYNNEI. CDR3: CASSVGETYEQYF. For the CDR3, the DNA is TGTGCCAGCAGTGTAGGGGAAACCTACGAGCAGTACTTC.